The 19 T cell receptor beta chains reported below all come from one sample, sequenced in a study of cytomegalovirus exposure and HLA in healthy donors. Vbeta (60) and Jbeta (13) primers were used in the PCR. TCRdb's table, derived via immunoSEQ multiplex PCR, lists solely in-frame clones and lacks some. The table shows 150,000 to 200,000 clones, with less than 90% occurring only once. Sequencing was carried out using PBMCs. The receptors derive from a girl under three years old in good health and CMV-seronegative.

V is TRBV9 and J is TRBJ2-1, with 7 bases identical to TRBD2. J was trimmed by 4 bases and V by 2 bases; bases with no gene match: 9. CDR1 and CDR2 from the germline V gene are SGDLS and YYNGEE. The CDR3 length is 16 residues. The CDR3 DNA sequence: TGTGCCAGCAGCGTGGGGGGATCCGGGGGGTACAATGAGCAGTTCTTC. Amino acids: CASSVGGSGGYNEQFF.

The chain is built from TRBV30 and TRBJ1-1, with TRBD1 as a possible D gene (5 bases). This CDR3 region has 13 residues. Deletions cut 5 bases from V and 4 bases from J, with 14 bases between. Germline V gives CDR1 GTSNPN, CDR2 SVGIG (reference sequence). CDR3 DNA sequence: TGTGCCTGGCATTACCAGGGTGGCACTGAAGCTTTCTTT. It encodes CAWHYQGGTEAFF.

The chain has TRBV7-2 and TRBJ2-7; TRBD2 aligns across 8 bases. Germline V gene lookup returns CDR1 SGHTA and CDR2 FQGNSA. The V gene end was trimmed by 5 bases and the J gene end by 7 bases; junction bases not matched to a gene: 10. The length of the CDR3 is 14 residues. DNA of the CDR3: TGTGCCAGCAGCCAGACGGGGGGGGTGGGAGAGCAGTACTTC. Its protein product is CASSQTGGVGEQYF.

The rearrangement links TRBV5-5 to TRBJ2-5; D gene uncertain. The CDR3 extends over 13 amino acids. Trimming shortened V by 0 bases and J by 5 bases, and 8 bases separated the two germline ends. The V gene's germline CDR1 is SGHKS and CDR2 YYEKEE (reference sequence). The chain's CDR3 is CASSLVTTETQYF. Here the CDR3 DNA reads TGTGCCAGCAGCTTGGTCACAACGGAGACCCAGTACTTC.

The rearrangement uses TRBV4-2 and TRBJ2-3; TRBD2 matches 8 bases. CDR1 LGHNA and CDR2 YNFKEQ come from the germline V gene. V shed 0 bases, J shed 8 bases, and the junction held 4 bases outside the gene matches. The CDR3 is 14 residues long. Here the CDR3 reads CASSQDRTSGTQYF. The DNA of the CDR3 is TGTGCCAGCAGCCAAGATCGAACTAGCGGTACGCAGTATTTT.

V and J are TRBV19 and TRBJ1-1, with 7 bases aligning to TRBD1. After removal of 4 bases from V and 1 base from J, the junction contained 6 bases not matched to a gene. The germline V gene encodes CDR1 LNHDA and CDR2 SQIVND (reference sequence). The CDR3 runs 15 residues. The CDR3: CASSKKQGTNTEAFF. As DNA, the CDR3 is TGTGCCAGTAGTAAGAAACAGGGGACGAACACTGAAGCTTTCTTT.

The CDR3 protein is CASSVGRAGESETQYF. In DNA form, the CDR3 reads TGTGCCAGCAGCGTAGGTCGAGCGGGAGAATCTGAGACCCAGTACTTC. The V call is TRBV9, the J call TRBJ2-5; 8 bases match TRBD2. The CDR3 has 16 residues. V was clipped by 0 bases and J by 5 bases; unmatched bases: 9. Germline CDR1 SGDLS, CDR2 YYNGEE.

The J gene is TRBJ1-2, the V gene TRBV5-4, with D possibly matching TRBD1 (6 bases). Germline CDR1 SGHNT, CDR2 YYREEE (reference sequence). V was cut by 0 bases and J by 1 base, with 7 bases left in between. The CDR3 spans 14 residues. The CDR3 here is CASSLDRVNYGYTF. The CDR3 DNA reads TGTGCCAGCAGCTTGGACAGGGTTAACTATGGCTACACCTTC.

The CDR3 bases are TGTGCCAGCAGCATTAGCGGGGGGGGGCCCACAGATACGCAGTATTTT. It encodes CASSISGGGPTDTQYF. V gene TRBV5-4 combines with J gene TRBJ2-3; 11 positions match TRBD2. Per germline, CDR1 SGHNT and CDR2 YYREEE (reference sequence). V trimming: 4 bases; J trimming: 2 bases; junction bases outside the gene matches: 6. CDR3 size: 16 residues.

The chain uses TRBV9 and TRBJ2-3; D is uncertain. Germline assignment: CDR1 SGDLS and CDR2 YYNGEE. The ends were cut back, 4 bases at V and 2 bases at J, with 8 bases in the middle. The CDR3 length is 13 residues. The CDR3 DNA reads TGTGCCAGCAGCCCCAGAACCACAGATACGCAGTATTTT. The encoded protein is CASSPRTTDTQYF.

The V gene is TRBV6-1, the J gene TRBJ2-7; D uncertain. This CDR3 is built from 13 residues. From germline, CDR1 is MNHNS and CDR2 SASEGT. The germline V and J ends were trimmed by 5 bases and 6 bases, with 14 bases remaining between them. The CDR3 reads CASSNSPQVEQYF. The CDR3, as DNA: TGTGCCAGCAGTAACAGCCCCCAGGTCGAGCAGTACTTC.

This clone has a handful of counts. The rearrangement joins TRBV5-1 to TRBJ2-1; perhaps TRBD2 as D (6 bases). The germline gives CDR1 SGHRS, CDR2 YFSETQ. The CDR3 runs 15 residues. V was trimmed by 3 bases and J by 5 bases, leaving 15 bases between them. DNA of the CDR3: TGCGCCAGCAGCTACCCCGGGACTGGAAACAATGAGCAGTTCTTC. Its translation is CASSYPGTGNNEQFF.

The V call is TRBV6-5, the J call TRBJ2-5; 8 positions match TRBD2. The junction had 7 bases not matched to a gene; V was cut back by 5 bases and J by 2 bases. CDR1 MNHEY and CDR2 SVGAGI come from the germline V gene. The CDR3 has 15 amino acids. The CDR3: CASSHSGAIQETQYF. The CDR3 nucleotides are TGTGCCAGCAGTCATAGCGGGGCAATACAAGAGACCCAGTACTTC.

This chain joins TRBV9 and TRBJ2-5; D gene ambiguous. The V gene's germline CDR1 is SGDLS and CDR2 YYNGEE. Trimming stripped 2 bases from V and 7 bases from J, with 12 bases between. The CDR3 is 13 amino acids. CDR3 amino acids: CASSVYGFGTQYF. CDR3 DNA sequence: TGTGCCAGCAGCGTTTACGGTTTTGGGACCCAGTACTTC.

The V and J genes are TRBV15 and TRBJ1-4; D uncertain. The ends were cut back, 7 bases at V and 0 bases at J, with 9 bases in the middle. The CDR3 has 14 residues. The germline gives CDR1 LNHNV, CDR2 YYDKDF (reference sequence). This chain's CDR3 is CATKQTTTNEKLFF. The CDR3 DNA is TGTGCCACCAAACAGACTACAACTAATGAAAAACTGTTTTTT.

The chain recombines TRBV5-4 with TRBJ1-2; D possibly corresponds to TRBD1 (6 bases). In germline, CDR1 is SGHNT, CDR2 YYREEE (reference sequence). V shed 2 bases and J shed 8 bases, with 16 bases lying between them. The CDR3 has 14 residues. The CDR3 is CASSFTGGFVGYTF. CDR3 nucleotides: TGTGCCAGCAGCTTTACTGGGGGCTTCGTAGGCTACACCTTC.

The chain carries TRBV14 and TRBJ2-7; 7 bases fit TRBD1. The V and J ends lost 5 bases and 6 bases, in that order; junction bases with no gene match: 4. The CDR3 contains 12 residues. In germline, CDR1 is SGHDN, CDR2 FVKESK. The CDR3 nucleotides are TGTGCCAGCAGCTACAACAGGGGCGAGCAGTACTTC. Its translation: CASSYNRGEQYF. Full variable domain (remainder filled in from reference TRBV14 and TRBJ2-7): EAGVTQFPSHSVIEKGQTVTLRCDPISGHDNLYWYRRVMGKEIKFLLHFVKESKQDESGMPNNRFLAERTGGTYSTLKVQPAELEDSGVYFCASSYNRGEQYFGPGTRLTVT.

The chain links TRBV2 to TRBJ1-3; 7 nucleotides match TRBD1. The CDR3 is 14 amino acids. J was trimmed by 2 bases and V by 8 bases; bases with no gene match: 6. Germline V lookup: CDR1 SNHLY, CDR2 FYNNEI. This CDR3 is CASQQGSTGNTIYF. The CDR3 region has the DNA TGTGCCAGCCAACAGGGGAGCACTGGAAACACCATATATTTT.

V gene TRBV13 combines with J gene TRBJ2-3; 8 bases agree with TRBD1. Germline CDR1 and CDR2: PRHDT and FYEKMQ (reference sequence). CDR3 length equals 14 residues. V lost 1 base, J lost 9 bases, and 6 bases stayed unmatched. The CDR3 DNA reads as TGTGCCAGCAGCTTAGTAATTGGGGACAGGACGCAGTATTTT. Protein sequence: CASSLVIGDRTQYF.